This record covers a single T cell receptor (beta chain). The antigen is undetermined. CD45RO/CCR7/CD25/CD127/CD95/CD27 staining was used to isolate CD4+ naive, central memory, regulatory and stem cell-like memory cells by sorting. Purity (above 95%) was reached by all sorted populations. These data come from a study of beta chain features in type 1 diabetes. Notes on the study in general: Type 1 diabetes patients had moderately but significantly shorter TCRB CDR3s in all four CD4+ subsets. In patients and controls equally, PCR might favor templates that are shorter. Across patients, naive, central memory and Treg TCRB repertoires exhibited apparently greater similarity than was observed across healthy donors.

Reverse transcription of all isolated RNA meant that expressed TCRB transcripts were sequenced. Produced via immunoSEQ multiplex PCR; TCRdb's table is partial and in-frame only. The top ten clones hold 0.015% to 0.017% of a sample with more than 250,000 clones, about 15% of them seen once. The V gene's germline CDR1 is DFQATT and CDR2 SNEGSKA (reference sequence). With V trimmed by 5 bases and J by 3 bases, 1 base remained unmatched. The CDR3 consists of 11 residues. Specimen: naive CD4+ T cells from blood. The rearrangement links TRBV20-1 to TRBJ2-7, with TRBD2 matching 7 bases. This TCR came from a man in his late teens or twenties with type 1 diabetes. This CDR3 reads CSAGGGYEQYF. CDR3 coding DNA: TGCAGTGCTGGGGGGGGCTACGAGCAGTACTTC.